Listed here are 2 T cell receptor beta chains from one sample, sequenced in a study of Ad26.COV2.S vaccination and SARS-CoV-2 variants. Method: immunoSEQ multiplex PCR; TCRdb's copy keeps in-frame clones and lacks some. The sample yields 330,000 or so clones, approximately 87% seen once. Indicated treatment: some 19 received Ad26.COV2.S at low or high dose, single or two shots; about 5 received placebo; per-sample allocation not given. Sampling was performed 63 days after the first vaccine or placebo injection. Source: peripheral blood, taken in a trial of Ad26.COV2.S vaccine versus placebo. The receptors come from a person between 18 and 65 years old who received the Ad26.COV2.S COVID-19 vaccine or a placebo.

V is TRBV3-1 (or the pseudogene TRBV3-2) and J is TRBJ2-3, with 7 bases that match TRBD1. The CDR3 is made up of 15 amino acids. Germline values: CDR1 LGHDT, CDR2 YNNKEL (reference sequence). J gave up 3 bases and V 2 bases, and 5 bases lay outside the gene matches. The CDR3 sequence is CASSQMAGGTDTQYF. The DNA of the CDR3 is TGTGCCAGCAGCCAAATGGCAGGGGGTACAGATACGCAGTATTTT.

The chain links TRBV7-8 to TRBJ2-3, with TRBD2 matching 8 bases. Germline V gives CDR1 SGHVS, CDR2 FQNEAQ. Germline trimming cut 4 bases from V and 1 base from J; bases unmatched to any gene: 19. CDR3 length: 20 amino acids. The chain's CDR3 is CASSWRGVAGPTRGTDTQYF. CDR3 nucleotide sequence: TGTGCCAGCAGCTGGAGGGGGGTAGCGGGGCCAACTCGGGGCACAGATACGCAGTATTTT.